This TCR beta chain was obtained from a study of radiotherapy plus CTLA-4 blockade in lung cancer. Study overall: Patients showed objective responses in approximately 17% of cases and disease control in 31%.

From germline, CDR1 is MNHNS and CDR2 SASEGT. The CDR3 extends over 13 amino acids. V was pared by 8 bases and J by 8 bases, with 18 bases between. Enrolled patients, whose metastatic non-small-cell lung cancer was chemo-refractory, received focal radiation plus CTLA-4 blockade with ipilimumab. In regard to this clone: Its antigen is not identified.

The method was immunoSEQ multiplex PCR; TCRdb's version includes in-frame clones alone and lacks a portion of them. The sample contains about 73,000 clones, 87% of which appear only once. Notes on the study in general: Blood-borne expansion of tumor-derived TCR clones followed radiotherapy plus ipilimumab. Among reported predictors of response, early blood T cell clone dynamics with interferon-beta performed best.

The rearrangement uses TRBV6-1 and TRBJ1-2, with TRBD1 as a possible D gene (5 bases). The receptor was derived from a human donor with non-small cell lung cancer that progressed on radiotherapy plus ipilimumab. The specimen was peripheral blood, collected from a patient treated with radiotherapy plus ipilimumab. CDR3 coding DNA: TGTGCCAGCTCAGACCTAGGGACTATCGGCTACACCTTC. As protein: CASSDLGTIGYTF.